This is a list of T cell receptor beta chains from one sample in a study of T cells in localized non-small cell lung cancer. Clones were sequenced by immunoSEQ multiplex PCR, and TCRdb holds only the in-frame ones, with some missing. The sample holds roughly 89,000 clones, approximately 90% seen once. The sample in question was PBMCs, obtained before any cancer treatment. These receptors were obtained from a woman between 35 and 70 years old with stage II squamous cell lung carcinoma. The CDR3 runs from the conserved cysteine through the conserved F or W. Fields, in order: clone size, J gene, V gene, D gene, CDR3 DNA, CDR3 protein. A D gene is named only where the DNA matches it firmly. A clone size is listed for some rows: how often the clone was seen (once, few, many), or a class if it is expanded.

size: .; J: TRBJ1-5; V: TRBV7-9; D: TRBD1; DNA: TGTGCCAGCACCGAAGACCGGACAGGGGATCAGCCCCAGCATTTT; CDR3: CASTEDRTGDQPQHF
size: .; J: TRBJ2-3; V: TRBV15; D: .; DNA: TGTGCCACCAGCAGAGAATACACAGATACGCAGTATTTT; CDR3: CATSREYTDTQYF
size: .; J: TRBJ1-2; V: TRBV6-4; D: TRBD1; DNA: TGTGCCAGCAGGTCCCGGGGACAGGAGGATTGGGCCTACACCTTC; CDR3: CASRSRGQEDWAYTF
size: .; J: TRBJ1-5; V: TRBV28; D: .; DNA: TGTGCCAGCGCTTTACCCGGGATCCATAGCAATCAGCCCCAGCATTTT; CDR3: CASALPGIHSNQPQHF
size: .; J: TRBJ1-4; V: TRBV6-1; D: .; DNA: TGTGCCAGCAGTGACATTAGCGGGGCTAATGAAAAACTGTTTTTT; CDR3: CASSDISGANEKLFF
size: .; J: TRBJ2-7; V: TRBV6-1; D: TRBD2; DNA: TGTGCCAGCAGTGAAGGGGGGGGCGAGCAGTACTTC; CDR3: CASSEGGGEQYF
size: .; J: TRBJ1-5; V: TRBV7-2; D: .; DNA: TGTGCCAGCAGCTTAAGCGACCAGGGGCAGCCCCAGCATTTT; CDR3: CASSLSDQGQPQHF
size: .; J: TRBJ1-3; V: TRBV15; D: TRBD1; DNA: TGTGCCACCAGCCGCGGGACAGCAGTTGGAAACACCATATATTTT; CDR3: CATSRGTAVGNTIYF
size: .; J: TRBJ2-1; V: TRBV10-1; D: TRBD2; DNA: TGCGCCAGCAGTGAGGGACTAGCTCTTAATGAGCAGTTCTTC; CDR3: CASSEGLALNEQFF
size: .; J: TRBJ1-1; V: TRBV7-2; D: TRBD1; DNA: TGTGCCAGCAGCTCGGCCGGGACAGAGAACACTGAAGCTTTCTTT; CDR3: CASSSAGTENTEAFF
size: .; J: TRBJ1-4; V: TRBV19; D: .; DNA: TGTGCCAGTAGTATCGGAAGCTCGAAAAATGAAAAACTGTTTTTT; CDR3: CASSIGSSKNEKLFF
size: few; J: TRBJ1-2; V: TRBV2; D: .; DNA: TGTGCCAGCAGTGCAGAAGTTAACTATGGCTACACCTTC; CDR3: CASSAEVNYGYTF
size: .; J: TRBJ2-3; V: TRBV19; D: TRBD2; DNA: TGTGCCAGTAGTATAGGTTCTAGCGGGGGACTAGATACGCAGTATTTT; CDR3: CASSIGSSGGLDTQYF
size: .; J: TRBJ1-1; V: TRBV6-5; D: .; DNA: TGTGCCAGCAGCTACCGGACTGGGACTGAAGCTTTCTTT; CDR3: CASSYRTGTEAFF
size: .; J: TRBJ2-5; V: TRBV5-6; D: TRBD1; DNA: TGTGCCAGCAGTTGGCGGACAGGGATAGTGGAGACCCAGTACTTC; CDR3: CASSWRTGIVETQYF
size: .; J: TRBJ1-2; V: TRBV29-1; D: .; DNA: TGCAGCGTTGTAGGGCAGGGAAATGGCTACACCTTC; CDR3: CSVVGQGNGYTF
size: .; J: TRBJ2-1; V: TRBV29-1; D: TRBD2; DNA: TGCAGCGTTGGAAGGTCTAGCGGGTCCTACAATGAGCAGTTCTTC; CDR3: CSVGRSSGSYNEQFF
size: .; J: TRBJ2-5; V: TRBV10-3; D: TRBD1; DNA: TGTGCCATCAGCGGACAGGGGGTTGAGACCCAGTACTTC; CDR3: CAISGQGVETQYF
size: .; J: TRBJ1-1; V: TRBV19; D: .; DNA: TGTGCCAGTAGTATAGTGTCGTCCAGGCCGAACACTGAAGCTTTCTTT; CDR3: CASSIVSSRPNTEAFF
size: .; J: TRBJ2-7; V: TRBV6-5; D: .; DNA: TGTGCCAGCAGACTACCCGGGGGATCCTACGAGCAGTACTTC; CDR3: CASRLPGGSYEQYF
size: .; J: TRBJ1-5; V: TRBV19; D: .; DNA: TGTGCCAGTAGTAGTTATGGGACGGATCAGCCCCAGCATTTT; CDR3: CASSSYGTDQPQHF
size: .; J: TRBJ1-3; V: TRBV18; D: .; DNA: TGTGCCAGCTCAACTGGACAAGGGTCCAACACCATATATTTT; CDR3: CASSTGQGSNTIYF
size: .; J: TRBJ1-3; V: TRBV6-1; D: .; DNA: TGTGCCAGCAGTGTAAGTGTGGCCCACTCTGGAAACACCATATATTTT; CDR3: CASSVSVAHSGNTIYF
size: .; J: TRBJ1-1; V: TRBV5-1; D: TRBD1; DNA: TGCGCCAGCAGCTATGACAGGGACACCCTGAACACTGAAGCTTTCTTT; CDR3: CASSYDRDTLNTEAFF
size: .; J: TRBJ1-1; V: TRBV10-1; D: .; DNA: TGCGCCAGCAGTGAGACCCCAGTTCTGGCTGAAGCTTTCTTT; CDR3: CASSETPVLAEAFF
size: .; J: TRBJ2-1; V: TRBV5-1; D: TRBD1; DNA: TGCGCCAGCAGCTTGGTCGGGACAGGGTACAATGAGCAGTTCTTC; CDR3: CASSLVGTGYNEQFF
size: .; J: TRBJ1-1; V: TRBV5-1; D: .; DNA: TGCGCCAGCAGCTGGCGACAGACAGACACTGAAGCTTTCTTT; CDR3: CASSWRQTDTEAFF
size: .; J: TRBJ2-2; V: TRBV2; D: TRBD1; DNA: TGTGCCAGCACGAGGGGGCCCGGGGAGCTGTTTTTT; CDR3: CASTRGPGELFF
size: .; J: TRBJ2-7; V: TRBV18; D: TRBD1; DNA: TGTGCCAGCTCACCAATGATAGGACAGGGATACGAGCAGTACTTC; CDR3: CASSPMIGQGYEQYF
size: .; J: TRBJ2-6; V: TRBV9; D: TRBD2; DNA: TGTGCCAGCAGCGGCGGGGGGTACGGGGCCAACGTCCTGACTTTC; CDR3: CASSGGGYGANVLTF
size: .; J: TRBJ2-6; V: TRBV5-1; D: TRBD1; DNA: TGCGCCAGCAGCACCTCCAGGGGGCTGGCTTCTGGGGCCAACGTCCTGACTTTC; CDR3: CASSTSRGLASGANVLTF
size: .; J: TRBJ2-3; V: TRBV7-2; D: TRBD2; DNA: TGTGCCAGCAGACTAGCGGGGCGTGACACAGATACGCAGTATTTT; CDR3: CASRLAGRDTDTQYF
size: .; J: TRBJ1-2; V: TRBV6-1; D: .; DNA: TGTGCCAGCAGTGTCCAGGGAAATGGCTACACCTTC; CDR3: CASSVQGNGYTF
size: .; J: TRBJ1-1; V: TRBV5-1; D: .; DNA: TGCGCCAGCAGCTTGGAAGTCAGCCTTGAAGCTTTCTTT; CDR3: CASSLEVSLEAFF
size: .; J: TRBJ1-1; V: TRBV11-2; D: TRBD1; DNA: TGTGCCAGCAGCTCATACCGACAGGGGATGGGAGCTTTCTTT; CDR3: CASSSYRQGMGAFF
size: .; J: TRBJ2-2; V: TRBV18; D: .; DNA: TGTGCCAGCTCACCGGGGATCAGAAACACCGGGGAGCTGTTTTTT; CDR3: CASSPGIRNTGELFF
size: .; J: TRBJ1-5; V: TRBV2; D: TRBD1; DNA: TGTGCCAGCAGTGAAGGTACAGGGGGCGGGCAGCCCCAGCATTTT; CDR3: CASSEGTGGGQPQHF
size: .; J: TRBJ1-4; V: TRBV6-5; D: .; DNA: TGTGCCAGCAGAAAGGACGCAACTAATGAAAAACTGTTTTTT; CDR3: CASRKDATNEKLFF
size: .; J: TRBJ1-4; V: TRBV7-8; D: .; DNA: TGTGCCAGCAGCCCACACAGGGTATCAACTAATGAAAAACTGTTTTTT; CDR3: CASSPHRVSTNEKLFF
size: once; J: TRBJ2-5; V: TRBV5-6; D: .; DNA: TGTGCCAGCAGCTTAGCGGCAGGGACGCTCCAAGAGACCCAGTACTTC; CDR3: CASSLAAGTLQETQYF
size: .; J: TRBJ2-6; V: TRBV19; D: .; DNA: TGTGCCAGTAGCCTCTTGGTGGCTGGGGCCAACGTCCTGACTTTC; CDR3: CASSLLVAGANVLTF
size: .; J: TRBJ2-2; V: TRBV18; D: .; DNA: TGTGCCAGCTCACGTCGGAACACCGGGGAGCTGTTTTTT; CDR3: CASSRRNTGELFF
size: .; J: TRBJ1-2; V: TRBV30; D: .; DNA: TGTGCCTGGAGTCCAGGGGCAGACAACTATGGCTACACCTTC; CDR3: CAWSPGADNYGYTF
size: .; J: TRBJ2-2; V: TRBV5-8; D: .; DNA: TGTGCCAGCAGCCCCCAGGGTGACGCCGGGGAGCTGTTTTTT; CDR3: CASSPQGDAGELFF
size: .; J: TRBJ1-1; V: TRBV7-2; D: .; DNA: TGTGCCAGCAGCCGTGGGACGAAGGCTGAAGCTTTCTTT; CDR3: CASSRGTKAEAFF
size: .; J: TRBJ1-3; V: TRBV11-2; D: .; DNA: TGTGCCAGCAGCCCCGATAACGGAAACACCATATATTTT; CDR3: CASSPDNGNTIYF
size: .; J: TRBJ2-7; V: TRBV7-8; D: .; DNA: TGTGCCAGCAGTCAGCCGGGTTACGAGCAGTACTTC; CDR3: CASSQPGYEQYF
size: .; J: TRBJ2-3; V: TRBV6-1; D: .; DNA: TGTGCCAGCAGCGGACGCGGGCTCGGAGATACGCAGTATTTT; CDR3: CASSGRGLGDTQYF
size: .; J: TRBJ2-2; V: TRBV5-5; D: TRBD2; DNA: TGTGCCAGCAGCTTGATGATAGCGGGCACCGGGGAGCTGTTTTTT; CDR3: CASSLMIAGTGELFF
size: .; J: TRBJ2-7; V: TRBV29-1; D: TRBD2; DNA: TGCAGCGTTGAAGATTTTAGTAGCGGGAGCGGGGAGCAGTACTTC; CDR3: CSVEDFSSGSGEQYF
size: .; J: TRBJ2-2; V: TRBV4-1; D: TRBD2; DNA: TGCGCCAGCAGCCAAAGGACTAGCGGAAACACCGGGGAGCTGTTTTTT; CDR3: CASSQRTSGNTGELFF
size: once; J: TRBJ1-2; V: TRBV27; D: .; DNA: TGTGCCAGGGACAGACCTCTTGGCTACACCTTC; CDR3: CARDRPLGYTF